The entry below gives a single T cell receptor beta chain sequence along with its context. The sample originates from a study of cytomegalovirus exposure and HLA in healthy donors. Trimming took off 6 bases at V and 10 bases at J, with 10 bases between the two ends. This CDR3 contains 11 residues. CDR1 and CDR2 from the germline V gene are KGHSH and LQKENI. Primers for the PCR totalled 60 Vbeta and 13 Jbeta. Sequencing used immunoSEQ multiplex PCR; TCRdb keeps in-frame clones, though not all of them. This table holds around 180,000 clones, around 87% found once. This sequence was found in a woman between 18 and 30 years old in good health and CMV-seronegative. The sequencing input was PBMCs. The V call is TRBV18, the J call TRBJ2-1; perhaps TRBD1 as D (5 bases). The CDR3 sequence: CASSPRGEQFF. The CDR3 DNA follows: TGTGCCAGCTCCCCAAGGGGCGAGCAGTTCTTC.